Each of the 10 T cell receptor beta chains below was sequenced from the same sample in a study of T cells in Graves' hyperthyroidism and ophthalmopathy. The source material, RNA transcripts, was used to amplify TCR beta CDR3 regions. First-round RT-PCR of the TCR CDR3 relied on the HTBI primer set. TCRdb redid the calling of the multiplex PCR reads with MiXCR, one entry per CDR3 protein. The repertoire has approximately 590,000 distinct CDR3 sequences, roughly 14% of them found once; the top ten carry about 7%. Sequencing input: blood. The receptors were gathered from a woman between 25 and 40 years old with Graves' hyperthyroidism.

CDR3 in DNA: TGTGCCAGCAGGACAGGGTTGGCTGAAGCTTTCTTT. It encodes CASRTGLAEAFF. The rearrangement joins TRBV6-5 to TRBJ1-1, with 7 positions matching TRBD1. Per the germline V gene, CDR1 is MNHEY and CDR2 is SVGAGI. The CDR3 has 12 amino acids. V trimming: 6 bases; J trimming: 6 bases; junction bases outside the gene matches: 4.

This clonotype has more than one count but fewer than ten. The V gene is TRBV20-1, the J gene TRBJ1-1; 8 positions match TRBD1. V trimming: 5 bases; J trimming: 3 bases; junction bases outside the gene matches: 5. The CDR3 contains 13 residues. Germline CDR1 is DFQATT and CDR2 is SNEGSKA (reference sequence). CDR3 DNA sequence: TGCAGTGCTTCCACGACAGGGGACACTGAAGCTTTCTTT. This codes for CSASTTGDTEAFF.

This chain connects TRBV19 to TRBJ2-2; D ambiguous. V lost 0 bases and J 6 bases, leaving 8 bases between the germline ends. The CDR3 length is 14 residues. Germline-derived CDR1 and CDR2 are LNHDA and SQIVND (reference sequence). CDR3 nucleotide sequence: TGTGCCAGTAGTATAGATCTGGGATCCGGGGAGCTGTTTTTT. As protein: CASSIDLGSGELFF.

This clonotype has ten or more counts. The CDR3 region has the DNA TGTGCCAGCAATAGGGGGTCCTACAATGAGCAGTTCTTC. Protein: CASNRGSYNEQFF. The J gene is TRBJ2-1, the V gene TRBV2; D perhaps matches TRBD1 (6 bases). Germline-derived CDR1 and CDR2 are SNHLY and FYNNEI. Trimming removed 7 bases from V and 1 base from J, with 8 bases in between. The CDR3 has 13 residues.

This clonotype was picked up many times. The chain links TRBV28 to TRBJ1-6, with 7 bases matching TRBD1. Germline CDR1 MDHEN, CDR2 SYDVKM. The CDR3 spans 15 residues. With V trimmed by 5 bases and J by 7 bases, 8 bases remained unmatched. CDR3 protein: CASSGGTVTNSPLHF. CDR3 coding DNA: TGTGCCAGCAGTGGAGGGACAGTGACGAATTCACCCCTCCACTTT.

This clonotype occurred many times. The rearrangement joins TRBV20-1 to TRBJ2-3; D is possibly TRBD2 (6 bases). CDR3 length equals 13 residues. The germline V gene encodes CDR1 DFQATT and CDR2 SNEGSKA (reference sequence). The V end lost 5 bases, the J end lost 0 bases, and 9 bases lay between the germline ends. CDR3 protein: CSALLASTDTQYF. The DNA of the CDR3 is TGCAGTGCTCTACTAGCTAGCACAGATACGCAGTATTTT.

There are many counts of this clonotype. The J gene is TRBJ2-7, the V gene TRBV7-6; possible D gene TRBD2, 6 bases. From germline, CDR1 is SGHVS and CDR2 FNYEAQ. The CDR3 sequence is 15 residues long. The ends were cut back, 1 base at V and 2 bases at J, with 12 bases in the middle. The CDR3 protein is CASSLGGDGPYEQYF. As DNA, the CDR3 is TGTGCCAGCAGCTTAGGGGGGGACGGCCCCTACGAGCAGTACTTC. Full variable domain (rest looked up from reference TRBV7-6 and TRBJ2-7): GAGVSQSPRYKVTKRGQDVALRCDPISGHVSLYWYRQALGQGPEFLTYFNYEAQQDKSGLPNDRFSAERPEGSISTLTIQRTEQRDSAMYRCASSLGGDGPYEQYFGPGTRLTVT.

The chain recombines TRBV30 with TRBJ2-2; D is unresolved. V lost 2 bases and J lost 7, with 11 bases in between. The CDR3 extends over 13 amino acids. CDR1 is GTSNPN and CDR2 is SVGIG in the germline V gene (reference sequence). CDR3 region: CAWSTKGGGELFF. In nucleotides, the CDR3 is TGTGCCTGGAGTACGAAGGGCGGCGGGGAGCTGTTTTTT.

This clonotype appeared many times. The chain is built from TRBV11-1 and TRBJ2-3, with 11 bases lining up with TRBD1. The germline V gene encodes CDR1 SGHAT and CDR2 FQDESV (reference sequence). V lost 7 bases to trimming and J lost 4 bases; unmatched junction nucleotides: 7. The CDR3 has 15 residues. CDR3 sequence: CASTEGTGGPDTQYF. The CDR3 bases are TGTGCCAGCACCGAGGGGACAGGGGGTCCAGATACGCAGTATTTT.

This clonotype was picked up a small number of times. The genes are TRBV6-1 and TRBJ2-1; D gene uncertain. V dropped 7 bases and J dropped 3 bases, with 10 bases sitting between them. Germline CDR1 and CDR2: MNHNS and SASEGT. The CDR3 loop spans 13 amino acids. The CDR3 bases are TGTGCCAGCAAATCAGGACGCTACAATGAGCAGTTCTTC. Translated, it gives CASKSGRYNEQFF.